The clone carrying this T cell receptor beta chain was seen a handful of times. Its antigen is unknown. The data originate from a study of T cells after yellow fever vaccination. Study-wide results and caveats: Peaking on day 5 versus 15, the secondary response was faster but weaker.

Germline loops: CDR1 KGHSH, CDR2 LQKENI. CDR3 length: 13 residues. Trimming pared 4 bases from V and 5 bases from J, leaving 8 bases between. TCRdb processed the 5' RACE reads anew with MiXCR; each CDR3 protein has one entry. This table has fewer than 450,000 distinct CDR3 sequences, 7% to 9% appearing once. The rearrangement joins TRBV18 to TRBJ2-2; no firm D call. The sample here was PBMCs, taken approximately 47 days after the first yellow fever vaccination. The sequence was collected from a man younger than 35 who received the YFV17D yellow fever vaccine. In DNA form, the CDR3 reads TGTGCCAGCTCACAAGTTATTACCGGGGAGCTGTTTTTT. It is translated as CASSQVITGELFF.